The table lists the clone carrying this TCR beta chain with a few counts. Only in-frame clones appear in the TCRdb table, and some are missing; sequencing was by immunoSEQ multiplex PCR. Among some 48,000 clones listed, 85% to 90% were seen once. The source of the sample is a study of T cell changes during pregnancy in multiple sclerosis. Per the germline V gene, CDR1 is SEHNR and CDR2 is FQNEAQ (reference sequence). V was trimmed by 4 bases and J by 4 bases, leaving 20 bases between them. CDR3 size: 16 residues. The origin of this receptor is a female donor with multiple sclerosis, enrolled in a pregnancy study. The starting material was CD8+ T cells from peripheral blood mononuclear cells, obtained in the second trimester of pregnancy. This sequence joins TRBV7-9 and TRBJ2-7, with a possible D match to TRBD2 (7 bases). The CDR3 nucleotides read TGTGCCAGCAGCTCTGTTGGGCGGGGGCCCTTATACGAGCAGTACTTC. It codes for CASSSVGRGPLYEQYF. Full variable domain (missing parts from reference TRBV7-9 and TRBJ2-7): DTGVSQNPRHKITKRGQNVTFRCDPISEHNRLYWYRQTLGQGPEFLTYFQNEAQLEKSRLLSDRFSAERPKGSFSTLEIQRTEQGDSAMYLCASSSVGRGPLYEQYFGPGTRLTVT.